This passage covers 21 T cell receptor beta chains from one sample sequenced in a study of identical twins. In TCRdb, the 5' RACE reads were re-called with MiXCR into one record per CDR3 protein. The sample records hundreds of thousands of distinct CDR3 sequences, 7.1% being singletons. These records were also assigned to another study, of yellow fever vaccine responses in identical twins.

The sample consisted of PBMCs. These receptor sequences come from a woman aged 18 to 35 in good health.

This clonotype was observed many times. The chain joins TRBV7-3 to TRBJ2-1; 7 bases are a match to TRBD2. The CDR3 contains 14 residues. Unmatched junction bases numbered 9, after V lost 5 bases and J lost 8 bases. Germline V lookup: CDR1 SGHTA, CDR2 FQGTGA. The CDR3 is CASSPGTTFDEQFF. The CDR3 DNA reads TGTGCCAGCAGCCCGGGGACTACCTTCGATGAGCAGTTCTTC.

This clonotype was recorded a few times. J is TRBJ2-7 and V is TRBV5-1; TRBD2 matches 10 bases. With V trimmed by 0 bases and J by 6 bases, 6 bases remained unmatched. This CDR3 contains 15 residues. The germline gives CDR1 SGHRS, CDR2 YFSETQ. CDR3 nucleotide sequence: TGCGCCAGCAGCTTGGCGAGCGGGAGGGTTGGCGAGCAGTACTTC. It yields the protein CASSLASGRVGEQYF.

This clonotype was observed at least ten times. This chain links TRBV5-1 with TRBJ2-5; tentative D call: TRBD2 (5 bases). Trimming stripped 6 bases from V and 1 base from J, with 13 bases between. The CDR3 runs 14 residues. Per the germline V gene, CDR1 is SGHRS and CDR2 is YFSETQ. The CDR3 coding sequence is TGCGCCAGCAATACCGACGGACTCCAAGAGACCCAGTACTTC. It translates to CASNTDGLQETQYF.

In its sample, this clonotype was seen many times. The rearrangement uses TRBV12-3 or TRBV12-4 and TRBJ1-2; unclear D gene. This CDR3 contains 14 residues. Trimming cost V 3 bases and J 1 base, with 9 bases left between them. CDR3 DNA: TGTGCCAGCAGTTTTCGTGGTAATAACTATGGCTACACCTTC. This translates into CASSFRGNNYGYTF.

This clonotype has a handful of counts. The V and J genes are TRBV7-8 and TRBJ2-7; 13 nucleotides line up with TRBD2. The V and J ends lost 4 bases and 6 bases, in that order; junction bases with no gene match: 12. The germline CDR1 and CDR2 sequences are SGHVS and FQNEAQ. This CDR3 comprises 17 residues. The CDR3 bases are TGTGCCAGCAGCTCCCAAGGGACTAGCGGGATGAAGGGCGAGCAGTACTTC. Translated, it gives CASSSQGTSGMKGEQYF.

This clonotype appeared many times. V is TRBV5-1 and J is TRBJ2-3; TRBD2 is a possible D gene (5 bases). Germline assignment: CDR1 SGHRS and CDR2 YFSETQ. The ends were cut back, 2 bases at V and 5 bases at J, with 15 bases in the middle. The CDR3 is made up of 15 amino acids. The DNA of the CDR3 is TGCGCCAGCAGCTTTGAGGGAATCGTTCAAGATACGCAGTATTTT. It specifies CASSFEGIVQDTQYF.

This clonotype was detected ten times or more. The V call is TRBV5-1, the J call TRBJ2-1, with no clear D. The CDR3 runs 15 residues. V lost 1 base to trimming and J lost 0 bases, with 8 bases between them. The germline V gene has CDR1 SGHRS and CDR2 YFSETQ. The CDR3 DNA follows: TGCGCCAGCAGCTTGTCGCCAACCTCCTACAATGAGCAGTTCTTC. Translation: CASSLSPTSYNEQFF.

There are a few counts of this clonotype. The V gene is TRBV10-3, the J gene TRBJ2-7; a weak D match, TRBD2 (6 bases). CDR1 ENHRY and CDR2 SYGVKD come from the germline V gene. The CDR3 is made up of 14 amino acids. V was pared by 4 bases and J by 3 bases, with 13 bases between. The CDR3 sequence is CAISATKEGYEQYV. The DNA of the CDR3 is TGTGCCATCAGTGCCACGAAGGAGGGCTACGAGCAGTACGTC.

This clonotype was seen a few times. The rearrangement links TRBV4-2 to TRBJ1-2; TRBD1 is a possible D gene (5 bases). Germline values: CDR1 LGHNA, CDR2 YNFKEQ. Trimming left V 4 bases short and J 3 bases short, with 18 bases between. This CDR3 spans 16 amino acids. In DNA form, the CDR3 reads TGTGCCAGCAGCCCGCAAGGGGTCCAAGGGGACTATGGCTACACCTTC. This translates into CASSPQGVQGDYGYTF.

This clonotype was picked up many times. The rearrangement uses TRBV29-1 and TRBJ2-3, with a tentative D call TRBD1 (5 bases). With 5 bases removed from V and 1 base from J, the gap between germline ends came to 13 bases. CDR1 SQVTM and CDR2 ANQGSEA come from the germline V gene. The CDR3 has 14 amino acids. The CDR3 DNA is TGCAGCGTTCAGGGTCGTCGGGGCACAGATACGCAGTATTTT. Translating gives CSVQGRRGTDTQYF.

The chain is built from TRBV28 and TRBJ2-7, with 7 bases that match TRBD1. The trim removed 3 bases at V and 6 bases at J, leaving 8 bases unmatched. The germline V gene encodes CDR1 MDHEN and CDR2 SYDVKM. This CDR3 comprises 14 residues. The CDR3 is CASSLGTASTEQYF. The CDR3 bases are TGTGCCAGCAGTTTGGGGACAGCATCCACCGAGCAGTACTTC.

This chain links TRBV7-3 with TRBJ2-7, with 8 nucleotides matching TRBD1. Looked up from germline, CDR1 is SGHTA and CDR2 is FQGTGA. This CDR3 is built from 15 residues. Trimming took 5 bases from V and 7 from J; bases not matched to a gene: 13. The CDR3 DNA follows: TGTGCCAGCAGCCTCGCGGGCGGGACAGGTTCTGAGCAGTACTTC. Translating gives CASSLAGGTGSEQYF.

The chain carries TRBV2 and TRBJ1-6, with D possibly being TRBD1 (6 bases). This CDR3 comprises 17 residues. Trimming removed 2 bases at V and 1 base at J, with 12 bases between. CDR1 SNHLY and CDR2 FYNNEI come from the germline V gene. The CDR3 spells CASSESSGESYNSPLHF. The CDR3 DNA is TGTGCCAGCAGTGAAAGTTCAGGGGAATCCTATAATTCACCCCTCCACTTT.

This clonotype was seen ten or more times. The chain uses TRBV4-1 and TRBJ2-2, with 9 bases that match TRBD2. There are 15 residues in the CDR3. Losses at the gene ends were 3 bases for V and 4 bases for J; bases not matched to a gene: 3. Germline V gene sequence: CDR1 MGHRA, CDR2 YSYEKL. CDR3 amino acids: CASSHPTSGTGELFF. Here the CDR3 DNA reads TGCGCCAGCAGCCACCCGACTAGCGGCACCGGGGAGCTGTTTTTT.

For this clonotype: A read error may produce the germline difference seen at one junction end. This chain joins TRBV15 and TRBJ2-7; 11 bases agree with TRBD2. This CDR3 region has 15 residues. CDR1 and CDR2 from the germline V gene are LNHNV and YYDKDF (reference sequence). CDR3 amino acids: CATSRGMTSGVVGDF. CDR3 in DNA: TGTGCCACCAGCAGAGGGATGACTAGCGGGGTCGTAGGGGACTTC. The full variable domain, rest sourced from reference TRBV15 and TRBJ2-7, is DAMVIQNPRYQVTQFGKPVTLSCSQTLNHNVMYWYQQKSSQAPKLLFHYYDKDFNNEADTPDNFQSRRPNTSFCFLDIRSPGLGDTAMYLCATSRGMTSGVVGDFGPGTRLTVT.

This clonotype was found many times. This chain joins TRBV5-1 and TRBJ2-2, with D possibly TRBD2 on 5 matching bases. Germline V gives CDR1 SGHRS, CDR2 YFSETQ. The CDR3 runs 15 residues. V was cut by 0 bases and J by 7 bases, with 13 bases left in between. The CDR3 DNA reads as TGCGCCAGCAGCTTGGTTCGGGATCAAAACGGGGAGCTGTTTTTT. It specifies CASSLVRDQNGELFF.

The chain has TRBV11-2 and TRBJ2-7; 10 bases agree with TRBD1. The germline gives CDR1 SGHAT, CDR2 FQNNGV. The CDR3 is made up of 15 amino acids. Losses at the gene ends were 6 bases for V and 3 bases for J; bases not matched to a gene: 8. The DNA for the CDR3 is TGTGCCAGCAGTCCCGCCGGGACAGGGGACTACGAGCAGTACGTC. Its translation is CASSPAGTGDYEQYV.

This clonotype was found a few times. V usage is TRBV6-1 and J usage is TRBJ1-4; tentatively, D is TRBD1 (5 bases). Germline V lookup: CDR1 MNHNS, CDR2 SASEGT. The CDR3 totals 14 residues. V lost 8 bases to trimming and J lost 7 bases, with 17 bases between them. The CDR3 DNA sequence: TGTGCCAGCCATCCTACCGGGGCTTTTGAAAAACTGTTTTTT. Protein sequence: CASHPTGAFEKLFF.

The rearrangement uses TRBV12-3 or TRBV12-4 and TRBJ1-6; D is perhaps TRBD1 (5 bases). V was shortened by 5 bases and J by 9 bases, with 14 bases between the two germline ends. This CDR3 spans 14 amino acids. CDR3 residues: CASSPTAGPSPLHF. As DNA, the CDR3 is TGTGCCAGCAGTCCGACAGCGGGTCCTTCACCCCTCCACTTT.

The chain has TRBV12-3 or TRBV12-4 and TRBJ2-3; 7 bases are a match to TRBD2. The CDR3 totals 15 residues. V shed 6 bases, J shed 3 bases, and the junction held 9 bases outside the gene matches. The DNA of the CDR3 is TGTGCCAGCAGCCGGGCTAGCGGCCCAACAGATACGCAGTATTTT. It yields the protein CASSRASGPTDTQYF.

This clonotype was found a few times. This chain links TRBV5-1 with TRBJ1-1, with D uncertain. This CDR3 is built from 15 residues. Trimming cost V 1 base and J 1 base, with 11 bases left between them. Looked up from germline, CDR1 is SGHRS and CDR2 is YFSETQ. In nucleotides, the CDR3 is TGCGCCAGCAGCTTGTTTTTCCCCGAGAACACTGAAGCTTTCTTT. Amino acids: CASSLFFPENTEAFF. The full variable domain, with the rest looked up from reference TRBV5-1 and TRBJ1-1, is KAGVTQTPRYLIKTRGQQVTLSCSPISGHRSVSWYQQTPGQGLQFLFEYFSETQRNKGNFPGRFSGRQFSNSRSEMNVSTLELGDSALYLCASSLFFPENTEAFFGQGTRLTVV.